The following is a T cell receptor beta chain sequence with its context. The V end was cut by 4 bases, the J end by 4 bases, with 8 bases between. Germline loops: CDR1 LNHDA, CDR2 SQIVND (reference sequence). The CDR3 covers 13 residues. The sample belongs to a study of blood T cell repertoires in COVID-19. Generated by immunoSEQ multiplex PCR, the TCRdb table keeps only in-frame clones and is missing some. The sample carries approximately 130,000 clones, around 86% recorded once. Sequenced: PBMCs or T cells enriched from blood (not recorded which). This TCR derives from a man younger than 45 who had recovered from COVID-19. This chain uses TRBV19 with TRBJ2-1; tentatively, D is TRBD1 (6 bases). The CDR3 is CASSTTGYNEQFF. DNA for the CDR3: TGTGCCAGTAGTACGACAGGATACAATGAGCAGTTCTTC. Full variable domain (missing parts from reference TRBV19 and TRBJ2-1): DGGITQSPKYLFRKEGQNVTLSCEQNLNHDAMYWYRQDPGQGLRLIYYSQIVNDFQKGDIAEGYSVSREKKESFPLTVTSAQKNPTAFYLCASSTTGYNEQFFGPGTRLTVL.